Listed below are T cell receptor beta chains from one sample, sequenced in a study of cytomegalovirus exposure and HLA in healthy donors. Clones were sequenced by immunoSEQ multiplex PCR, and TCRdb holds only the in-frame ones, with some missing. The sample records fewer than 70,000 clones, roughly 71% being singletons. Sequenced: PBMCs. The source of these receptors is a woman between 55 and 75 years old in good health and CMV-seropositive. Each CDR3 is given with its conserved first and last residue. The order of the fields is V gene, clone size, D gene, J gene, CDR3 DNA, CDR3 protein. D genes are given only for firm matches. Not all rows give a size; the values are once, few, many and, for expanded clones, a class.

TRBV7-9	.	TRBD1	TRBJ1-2	TGTGCCAGCAGCTTATGGGACAGCATATATGGCTACACCTTC	CASSLWDSIYGYTF
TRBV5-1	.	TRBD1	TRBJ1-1	TGCGCCAGCAGTACAGGGGGAGGGAACACTGAAGCTTTCTTT	CASSTGGGNTEAFF
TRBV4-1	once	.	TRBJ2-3	TGCGCCAGCAGCCATGACTCCCGAGCGCAGTATTTT	CASSHDSRAQYF
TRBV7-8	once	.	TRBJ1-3	TGTGCCAGCAGCACCTACAGGGGAAACACCATATATTTT	CASSTYRGNTIYF
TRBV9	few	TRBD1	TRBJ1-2	TGTGCCAGCAGCACCCGGACAGGGGCTATGGATGGCTACACCTTC	CASSTRTGAMDGYTF
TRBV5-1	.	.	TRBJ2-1	TGCGCCAGCAGTACGGTGGCAGGGGAAGCGGGGAGCTCCTACAATGAGCAGTTCTTC	CASSTVAGEAGSSYNEQFF
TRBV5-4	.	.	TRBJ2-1	TGTGCCAGCAGCTTAACGGGGTCGTATGAGCAGTTCTTC	CASSLTGSYEQFF
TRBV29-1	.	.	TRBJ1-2	TGCAGCGTTGAAGCCCCCAGCACGATTCGGGAGGGCTACACCTTC	CSVEAPSTIREGYTF
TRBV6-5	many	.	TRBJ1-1	TGTGCCAGCAGTTACTCAAGGAGGGAAGCTTTCTTT	CASSYSRREAFF
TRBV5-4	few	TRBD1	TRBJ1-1	TGTGCCAGCAGCTTGGGAAGAGGACAGGGTGAAGCTTTCTTT	CASSLGRGQGEAFF
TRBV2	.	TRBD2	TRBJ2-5	TGTGCCAGCAGTGGGCAGGTAGCGGGAGAAGAAGAGACCCAGTACTTC	CASSGQVAGEEETQYF
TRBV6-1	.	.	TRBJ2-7	TGTGCCAGCAGCCAGGATTACAGCTCCTACGAGCAGTACTTC	CASSQDYSSYEQYF
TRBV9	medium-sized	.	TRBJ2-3	TGTGCCAGCAGCTCTTGGACAGCTAGCACAGATACGCAGTATTTT	CASSSWTASTDTQYF
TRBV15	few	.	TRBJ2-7	TGTGCCACCAGCAGAGACAGGCGCCCGAACTTCTTC	CATSRDRRPNFF
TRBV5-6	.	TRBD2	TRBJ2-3	TGTGCCAGCAGCCCTAGCGGGGGCCCTAGCACAGATACGCAGTATTTT	CASSPSGGPSTDTQYF
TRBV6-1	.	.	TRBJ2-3	TGTGCCAGCAGTGGCCCCCGAGGCGGGGGCACAGATACGCAGTATTTT	CASSGPRGGGTDTQYF
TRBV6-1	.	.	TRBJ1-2	TGTGCCAGCAGTGCAACCACCTCCGGGGGGATCCGGAACTATGGCTACACCTTC	CASSATTSGGIRNYGYTF
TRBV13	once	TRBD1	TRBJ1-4	TGTGCCAGCAGCTTCAGGGGGCGCGGTGAAAAACTGTTTTTT	CASSFRGRGEKLFF
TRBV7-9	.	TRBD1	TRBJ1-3	TGTGCCAGCAGCGGAGGGACAGGCTCTGGAAACACCATATATTTT	CASSGGTGSGNTIYF
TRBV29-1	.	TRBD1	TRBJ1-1	TGCAGCGTTTCTCAGGGGGCTGGGACTGAAGCTTTCTTT	CSVSQGAGTEAFF
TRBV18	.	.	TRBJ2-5	TGTGCCAGCTCACTTGGACAGAAAGAGACCCAGTACTTC	CASSLGQKETQYF
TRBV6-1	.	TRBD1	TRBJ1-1	TGTGCCAGCAGTGAACCCTACAGGGGAGGCACTGAAGCTTTCTTT	CASSEPYRGGTEAFF
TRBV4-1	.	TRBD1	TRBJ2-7	TGCGCCAGCAGCCAAGGAGGATGGACAGGAGCCTACGAGCAGTACTTC	CASSQGGWTGAYEQYF
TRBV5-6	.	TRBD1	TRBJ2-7	TGTGCCAGCAGCTGGGACAGGGTGCACGAGCAGTACTTC	CASSWDRVHEQYF
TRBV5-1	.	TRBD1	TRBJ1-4	TGCGCCAGCAGCACGGGACAGGGCAATGAAAAACTGTTTTTT	CASSTGQGNEKLFF
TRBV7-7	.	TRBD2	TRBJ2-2	TGTGCTAGCAGCCTGCGGACTAGCGGGACTGGCGGGGAGCTGTTTTTT	CASSLRTSGTGGELFF
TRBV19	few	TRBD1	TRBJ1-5	TGTGCCAGCGACAGGGGGCGCGTTCAGCCCCAGCATTTT	CASDRGRVQPQHF
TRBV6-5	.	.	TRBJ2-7	TGTGCCAGCAGTCAGTCGACAGGTACCCAGCAGTACTTC	CASSQSTGTQQYF
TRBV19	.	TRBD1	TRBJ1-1	TGTGCCAGTAGTATAGGCGACAGGGTGAGCACTGAAGCTTTCTTT	CASSIGDRVSTEAFF
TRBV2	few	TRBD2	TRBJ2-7	TGTGCCAGCAGTCCCAGGACTAGCGGGGGATACGAGCAGTACTTC	CASSPRTSGGYEQYF
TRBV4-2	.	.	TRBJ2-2	TGTGCCAGCAGCCAAGAAGGTGGGCGGGTTAACACCGGGGAGCTGTTTTTT	CASSQEGGRVNTGELFF
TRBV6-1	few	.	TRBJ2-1	TGTGCCAGCAGTGATGGCAGGGTCCATGAGCAGTTCTTC	CASSDGRVHEQFF
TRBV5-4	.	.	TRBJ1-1	TGTGCCAGCAGCTTTTCCGGACAGTCTGAAGCTTTCTTT	CASSFSGQSEAFF
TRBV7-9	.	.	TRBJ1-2	TGTGCCAGCAGCCGTACAGGGATCGGCTACACCTTC	CASSRTGIGYTF
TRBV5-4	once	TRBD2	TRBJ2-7	TGTGCCAGCAGCCGACAGACTAGCGGGACGGGGGAGCAGTACTTC	CASSRQTSGTGEQYF
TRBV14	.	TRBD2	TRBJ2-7	TGTGCCAGCAGCCACTTGGGACTAGCGGGCTACGAGCAGTACTTC	CASSHLGLAGYEQYF
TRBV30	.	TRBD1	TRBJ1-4	TGTGCCTGGAGCCCAGGGGGCTCCAATGAAAAACTGTTTTTT	CAWSPGGSNEKLFF
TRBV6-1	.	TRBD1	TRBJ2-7	TGTGCCAGCAGTGATTTAGGACAGGGGGCGGGCGAGCAGTACTTC	CASSDLGQGAGEQYF
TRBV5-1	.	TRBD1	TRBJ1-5	TGCGCCAGCAGCTTATCCGGGACAGGGGTAAGAGGCATCGTCAATCAGCCCCAGCATTTT	CASSLSGTGVRGIVNQPQHF
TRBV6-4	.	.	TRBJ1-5	TGTGCCAGCAGTGACCCGAAAAAGGGACACAATCAGCCCCAGCATTTT	CASSDPKKGHNQPQHF
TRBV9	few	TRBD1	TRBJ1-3	TGTGCCAGCAGCGCGACAGGGTACTCTGGAAACACCATATATTTT	CASSATGYSGNTIYF
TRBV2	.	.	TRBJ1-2	TGTGCCAGCAGTGAATCAGGGGATCGCTATGGCTACACCTTC	CASSESGDRYGYTF
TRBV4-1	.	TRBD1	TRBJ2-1	TGCGCCAGCAGCCAAGGGGGACAGGGTATTCGCAATGAGCAGTTCTTC	CASSQGGQGIRNEQFF
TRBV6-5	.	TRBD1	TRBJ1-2	TGTGCCAGCAGTTCAGGACAGGGGGTATATGGCTACACCTTC	CASSSGQGVYGYTF
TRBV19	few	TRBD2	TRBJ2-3	TGTGCCAGTAGTATAGGCGGGGGGATTGTGGATACGCAGTATTTT	CASSIGGGIVDTQYF
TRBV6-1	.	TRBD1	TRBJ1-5	TGTGCCAGCAGCGACAGGGATCGGGGCAATCAGCCCCAGCATTTT	CASSDRDRGNQPQHF